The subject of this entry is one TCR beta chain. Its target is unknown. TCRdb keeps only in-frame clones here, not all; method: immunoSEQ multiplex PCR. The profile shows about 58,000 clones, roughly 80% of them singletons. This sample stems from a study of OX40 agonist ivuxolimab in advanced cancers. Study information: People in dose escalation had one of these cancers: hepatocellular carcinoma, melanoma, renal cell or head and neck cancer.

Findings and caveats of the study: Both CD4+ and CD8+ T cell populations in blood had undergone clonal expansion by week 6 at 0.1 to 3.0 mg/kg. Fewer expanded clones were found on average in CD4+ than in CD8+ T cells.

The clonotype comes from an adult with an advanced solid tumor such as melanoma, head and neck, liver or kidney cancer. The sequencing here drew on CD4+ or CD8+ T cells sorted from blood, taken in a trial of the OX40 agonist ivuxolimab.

CDR3 coding DNA: TGTGCCAGCAGCCCTTCCGGCCGCCCCTACGAGCAGTACTTC. It codes for CASSPSGRPYEQYF. The chain employs TRBV7-2 and TRBJ2-7, with D hard to call. Germline assignment: CDR1 SGHTA and CDR2 FQGNSA. The CDR3 totals 14 residues. With 5 bases removed from V and 2 bases from J, the gap between germline ends came to 13 bases.